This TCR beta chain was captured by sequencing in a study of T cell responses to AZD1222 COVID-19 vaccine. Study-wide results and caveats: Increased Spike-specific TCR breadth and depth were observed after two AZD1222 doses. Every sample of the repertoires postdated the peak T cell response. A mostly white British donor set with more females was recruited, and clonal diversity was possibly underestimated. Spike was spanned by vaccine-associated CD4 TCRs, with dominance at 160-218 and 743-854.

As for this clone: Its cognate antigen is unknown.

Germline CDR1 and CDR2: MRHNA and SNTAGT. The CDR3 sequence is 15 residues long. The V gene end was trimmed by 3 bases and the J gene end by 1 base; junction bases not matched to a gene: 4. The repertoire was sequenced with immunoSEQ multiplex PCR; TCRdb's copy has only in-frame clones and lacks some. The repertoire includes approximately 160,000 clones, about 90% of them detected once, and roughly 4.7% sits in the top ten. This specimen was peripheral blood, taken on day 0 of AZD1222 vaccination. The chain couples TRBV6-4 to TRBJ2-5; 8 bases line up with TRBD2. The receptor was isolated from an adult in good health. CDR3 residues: CASSESSGSQETQYF. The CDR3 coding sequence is TGTGCCAGCAGTGAATCTAGCGGGTCCCAAGAGACCCAGTACTTC.